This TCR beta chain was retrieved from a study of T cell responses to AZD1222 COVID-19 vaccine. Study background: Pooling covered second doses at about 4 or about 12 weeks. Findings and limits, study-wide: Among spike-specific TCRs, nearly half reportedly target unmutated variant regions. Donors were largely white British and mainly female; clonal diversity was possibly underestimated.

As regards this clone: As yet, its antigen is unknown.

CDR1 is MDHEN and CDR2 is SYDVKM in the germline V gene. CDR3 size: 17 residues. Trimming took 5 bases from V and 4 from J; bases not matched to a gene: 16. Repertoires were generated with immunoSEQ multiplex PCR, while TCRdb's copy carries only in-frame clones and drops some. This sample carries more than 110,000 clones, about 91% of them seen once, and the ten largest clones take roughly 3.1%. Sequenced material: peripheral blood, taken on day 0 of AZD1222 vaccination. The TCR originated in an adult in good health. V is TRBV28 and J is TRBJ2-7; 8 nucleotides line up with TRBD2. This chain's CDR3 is CASSPAAGGDIGYEQYF. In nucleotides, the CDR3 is TGTGCCAGCAGTCCGGCGGCGGGAGGTGATATAGGGTACGAGCAGTACTTC.